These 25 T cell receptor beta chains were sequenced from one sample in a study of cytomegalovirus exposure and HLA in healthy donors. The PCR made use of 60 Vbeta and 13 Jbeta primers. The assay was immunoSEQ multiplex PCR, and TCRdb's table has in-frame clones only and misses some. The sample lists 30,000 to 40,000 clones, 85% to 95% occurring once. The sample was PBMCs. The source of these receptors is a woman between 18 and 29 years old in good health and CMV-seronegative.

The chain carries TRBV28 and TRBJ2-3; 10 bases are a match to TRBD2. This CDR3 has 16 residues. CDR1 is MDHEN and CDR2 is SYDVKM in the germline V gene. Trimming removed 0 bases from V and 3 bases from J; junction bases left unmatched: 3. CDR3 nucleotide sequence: TGTGCCAGCAGTTTATGGGTTAGCGGGAGGACAGATACGCAGTATTTT. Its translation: CASSLWVSGRTDTQYF.

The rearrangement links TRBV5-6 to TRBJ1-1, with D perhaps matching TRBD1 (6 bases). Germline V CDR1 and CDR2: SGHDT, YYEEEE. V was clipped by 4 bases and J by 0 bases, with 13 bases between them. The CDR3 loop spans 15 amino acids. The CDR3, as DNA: TGTGCCAGCAGCACCCGACAGGATTTGAACACTGAAGCTTTCTTT. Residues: CASSTRQDLNTEAFF.

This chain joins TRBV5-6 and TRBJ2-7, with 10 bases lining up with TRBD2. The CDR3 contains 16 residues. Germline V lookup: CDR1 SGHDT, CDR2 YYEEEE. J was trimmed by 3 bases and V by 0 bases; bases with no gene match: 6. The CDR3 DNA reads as TGTGCCAGCAGCTTGGGCCCTAGCGGGAGTATCTACGAGCAGTACTTC. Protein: CASSLGPSGSIYEQYF. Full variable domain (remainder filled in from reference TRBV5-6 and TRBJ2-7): DAGVTQSPTHLIKTRGQQVTLRCSPKSGHDTVSWYQQALGQGPQFIFQYYEEEERQRGNFPDRFSGHQFPNYSSELNVNALLLGDSALYLCASSLGPSGSIYEQYFGPGTRLTVT.

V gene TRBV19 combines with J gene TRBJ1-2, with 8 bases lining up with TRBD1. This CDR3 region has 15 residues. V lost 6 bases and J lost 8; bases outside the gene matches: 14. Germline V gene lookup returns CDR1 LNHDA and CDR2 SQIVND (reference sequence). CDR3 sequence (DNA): TGTGCCAGTAGATTCTTAAGCGGGACAGGAGGAGGCTACACCTTC. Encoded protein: CASRFLSGTGGGYTF.

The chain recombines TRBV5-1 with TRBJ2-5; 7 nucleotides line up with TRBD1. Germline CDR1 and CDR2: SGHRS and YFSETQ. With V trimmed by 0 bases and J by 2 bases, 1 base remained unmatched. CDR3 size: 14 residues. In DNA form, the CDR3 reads TGCGCCAGCAGCTTGGGACAGGGTCAAGAGACCCAGTACTTC. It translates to CASSLGQGQETQYF.

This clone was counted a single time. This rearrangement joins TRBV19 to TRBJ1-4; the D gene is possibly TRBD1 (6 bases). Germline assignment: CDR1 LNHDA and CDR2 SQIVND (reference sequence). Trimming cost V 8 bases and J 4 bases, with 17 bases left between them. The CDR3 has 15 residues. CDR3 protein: CASRASQGINEKLFF. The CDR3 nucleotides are TGTGCCAGTCGCGCCTCACAGGGAATTAATGAAAAACTGTTTTTT. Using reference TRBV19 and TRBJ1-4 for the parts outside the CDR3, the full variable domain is DGGITQSPKYLFRKEGQNVTLSCEQNLNHDAMYWYRQDPGQGLRLIYYSQIVNDFQKGDIAEGYSVSREKKESFPLTVTSAQKNPTAFYLCASRASQGINEKLFFGSGTQLSVL.

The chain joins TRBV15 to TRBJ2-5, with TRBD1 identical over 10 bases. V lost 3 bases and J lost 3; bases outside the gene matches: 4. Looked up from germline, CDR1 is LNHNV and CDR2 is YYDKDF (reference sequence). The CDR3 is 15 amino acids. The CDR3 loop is CATSRTGGGEETQYF. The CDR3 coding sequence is TGTGCCACCAGCAGGACAGGGGGCGGAGAAGAGACCCAGTACTTC.

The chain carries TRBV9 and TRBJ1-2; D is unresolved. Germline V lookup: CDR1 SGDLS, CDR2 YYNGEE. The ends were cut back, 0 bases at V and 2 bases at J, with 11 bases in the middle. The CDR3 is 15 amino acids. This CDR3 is CASSVGSGQNYGYTF. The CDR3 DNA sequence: TGTGCCAGCAGCGTAGGGTCAGGTCAAAACTATGGCTACACCTTC.

CDR3 region: CASSRLASSYNEQFF. DNA of the CDR3: TGTGCCAGCAGCCGACTAGCGAGCTCCTACAATGAGCAGTTCTTC. The genes are TRBV11-3 and TRBJ2-1, with TRBD2 identical over 8 bases. Germline values: CDR1 SGHNT, CDR2 YENEEA. Trimming took 5 bases from V and 0 from J; bases not matched to a gene: 3. There are 15 residues in the CDR3.

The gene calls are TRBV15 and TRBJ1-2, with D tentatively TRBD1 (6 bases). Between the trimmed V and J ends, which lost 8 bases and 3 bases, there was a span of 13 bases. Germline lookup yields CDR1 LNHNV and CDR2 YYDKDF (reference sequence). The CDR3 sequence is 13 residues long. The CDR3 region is CATSQGSYYGYTF. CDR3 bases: TGTGCCACCTCACAGGGTTCATACTATGGCTACACCTTC.

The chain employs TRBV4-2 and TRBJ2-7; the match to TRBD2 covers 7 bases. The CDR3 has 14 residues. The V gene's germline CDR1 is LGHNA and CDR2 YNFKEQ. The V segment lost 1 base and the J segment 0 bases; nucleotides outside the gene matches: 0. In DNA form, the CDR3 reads TGTGCCAGCAGCCAAGGGGAGGGCTCCTACGAGCAGTACTTC. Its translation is CASSQGEGSYEQYF.

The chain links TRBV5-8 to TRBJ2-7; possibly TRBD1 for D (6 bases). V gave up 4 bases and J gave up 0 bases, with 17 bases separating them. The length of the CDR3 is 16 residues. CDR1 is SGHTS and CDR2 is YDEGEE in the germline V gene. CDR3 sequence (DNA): TGTGCCAGCAGCGAACCCGACAGGCGGTCCTCCTACGAGCAGTACTTC. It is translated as CASSEPDRRSSYEQYF.

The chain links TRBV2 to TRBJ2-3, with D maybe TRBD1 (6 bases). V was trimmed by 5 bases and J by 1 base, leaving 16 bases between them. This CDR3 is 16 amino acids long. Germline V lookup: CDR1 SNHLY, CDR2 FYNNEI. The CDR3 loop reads CASSNQGPLGTDTQYF. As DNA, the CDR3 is TGTGCCAGCAGTAATCAGGGGCCCTTAGGCACAGATACGCAGTATTTT.

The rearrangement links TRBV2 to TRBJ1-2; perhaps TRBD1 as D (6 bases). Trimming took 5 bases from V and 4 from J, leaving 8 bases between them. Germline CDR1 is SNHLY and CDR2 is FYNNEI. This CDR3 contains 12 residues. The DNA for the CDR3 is TGTGCCAGCAGTACAGGGTTCTATGGCTACACCTTC. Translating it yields CASSTGFYGYTF.

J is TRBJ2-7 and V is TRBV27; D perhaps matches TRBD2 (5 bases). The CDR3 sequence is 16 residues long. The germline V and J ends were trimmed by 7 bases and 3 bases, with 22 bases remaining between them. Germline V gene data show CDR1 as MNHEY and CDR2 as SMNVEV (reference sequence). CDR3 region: CASTNRGNVGDYEQYF. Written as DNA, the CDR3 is TGTGCCAGCACCAACCGGGGTAACGTTGGGGACTACGAGCAGTACTTC.

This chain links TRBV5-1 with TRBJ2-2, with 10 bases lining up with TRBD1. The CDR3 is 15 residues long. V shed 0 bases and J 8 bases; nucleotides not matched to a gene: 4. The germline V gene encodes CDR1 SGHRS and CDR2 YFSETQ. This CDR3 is CASSLEGQGSGELFF. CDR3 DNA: TGCGCCAGCAGCTTGGAGGGACAGGGGTCGGGGGAGCTGTTTTTT.

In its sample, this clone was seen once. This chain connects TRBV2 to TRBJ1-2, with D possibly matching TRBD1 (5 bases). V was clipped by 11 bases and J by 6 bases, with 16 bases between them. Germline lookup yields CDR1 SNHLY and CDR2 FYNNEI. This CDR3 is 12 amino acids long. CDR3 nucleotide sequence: TGTGCCGGTTTGGGGGGAGCCCATGGCTACACCTTC. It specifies CAGLGGAHGYTF.

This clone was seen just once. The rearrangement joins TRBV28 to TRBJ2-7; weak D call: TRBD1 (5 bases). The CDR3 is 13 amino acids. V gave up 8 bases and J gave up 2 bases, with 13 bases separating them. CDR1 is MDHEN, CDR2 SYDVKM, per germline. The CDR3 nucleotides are TGTGCCAGCTTCACAAGGGGCGCCTACGAGCAGTACTTC. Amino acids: CASFTRGAYEQYF.

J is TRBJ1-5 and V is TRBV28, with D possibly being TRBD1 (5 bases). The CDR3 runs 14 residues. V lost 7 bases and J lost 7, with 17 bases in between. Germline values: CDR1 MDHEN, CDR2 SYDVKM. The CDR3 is CASTLWGGGQPQHF. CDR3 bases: TGTGCCAGCACCCTTTGGGGGGGTGGGCAGCCCCAGCATTTT.

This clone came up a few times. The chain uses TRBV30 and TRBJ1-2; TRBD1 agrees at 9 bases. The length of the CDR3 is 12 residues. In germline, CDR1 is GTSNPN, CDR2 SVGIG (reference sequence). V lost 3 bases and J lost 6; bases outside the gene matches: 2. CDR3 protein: CAWSWTGDGYTF. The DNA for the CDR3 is TGTGCCTGGAGCTGGACAGGGGATGGCTACACCTTC.

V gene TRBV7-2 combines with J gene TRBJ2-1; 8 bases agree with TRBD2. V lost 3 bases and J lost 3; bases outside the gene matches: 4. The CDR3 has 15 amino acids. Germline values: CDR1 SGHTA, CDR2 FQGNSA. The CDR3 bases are TGTGCCAGCAGCTTCTCGAGCGGGAGCTACAATGAGCAGTTCTTC. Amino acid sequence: CASSFSSGSYNEQFF.

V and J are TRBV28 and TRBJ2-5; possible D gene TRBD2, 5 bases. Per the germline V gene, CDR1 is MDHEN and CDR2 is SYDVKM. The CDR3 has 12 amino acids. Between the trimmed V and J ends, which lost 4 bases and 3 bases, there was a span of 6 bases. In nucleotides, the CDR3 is TGTGCCAGCAGTTCGGGGAAAGAGACCCAGTACTTC. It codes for CASSSGKETQYF. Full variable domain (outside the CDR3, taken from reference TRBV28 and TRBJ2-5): DVKVTQSSRYLVKRTGEKVFLECVQDMDHENMFWYRQDPGLGLRLIYFSYDVKMKEKGDIPEGYSVSREKKERFSLILESASTNQTSMYLCASSSGKETQYFGPGTRLLVL.

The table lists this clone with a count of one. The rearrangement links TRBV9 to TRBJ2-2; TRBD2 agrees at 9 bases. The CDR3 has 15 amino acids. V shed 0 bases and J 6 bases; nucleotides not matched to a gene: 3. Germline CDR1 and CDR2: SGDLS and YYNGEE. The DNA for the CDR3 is TGTGCCAGCAGCGTAGGACTAGCGGTGTCCGGGGAGCTGTTTTTT. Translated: CASSVGLAVSGELFF.

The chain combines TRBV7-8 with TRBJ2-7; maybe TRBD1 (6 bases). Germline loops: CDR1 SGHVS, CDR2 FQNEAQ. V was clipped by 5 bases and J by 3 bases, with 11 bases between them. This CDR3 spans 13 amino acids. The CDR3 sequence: CASSLRTVYEQYF. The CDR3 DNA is TGTGCCAGCAGCCTCAGGACAGTCTACGAGCAGTACTTC.

CDR3 coding DNA: TGTGCCAGCAGCTTAGGATCCAGCGGGAGCATGGATAATGAGCAGTTCTTC. This encodes CASSLGSSGSMDNEQFF. The chain uses TRBV7-9 and TRBJ2-1; 8 bases align to TRBD2. CDR3 size: 17 residues. CDR1 SEHNR and CDR2 FQNEAQ come from the germline V gene (reference sequence). Germline trimming cut 1 base from V and 7 bases from J; bases unmatched to any gene: 12.